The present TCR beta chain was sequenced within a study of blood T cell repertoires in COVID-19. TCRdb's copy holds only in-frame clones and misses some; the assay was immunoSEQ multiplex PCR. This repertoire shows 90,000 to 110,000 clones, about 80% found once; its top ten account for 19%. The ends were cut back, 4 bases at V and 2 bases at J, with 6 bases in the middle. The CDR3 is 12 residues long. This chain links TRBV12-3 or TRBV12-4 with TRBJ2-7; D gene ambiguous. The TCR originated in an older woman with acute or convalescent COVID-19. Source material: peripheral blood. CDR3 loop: CASSSPAYEQYF. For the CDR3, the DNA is TGTGCCAGCAGTTCCCCAGCCTACGAGCAGTACTTC.